The 22 T cell receptor beta chains below come from one sample, sequenced in a study of blood T cells in healthy people across ages. A second roughly 6 to 12 cycle PCR used barcoded and J-beta primers. Each CDR3 protein is one row after TCRdb ran MiXCR on the 5' RACE reads. The table lists 600,000 to 850,000 distinct CDR3 sequences, roughly 25% of them singletons, with under 9.5% in the top ten. This sample also belongs to another study, concerning T cells of mothers and their children.

The sample comprised blood. Every receptor here comes from a boy aged 5-17 years in good health.

In this sample, this clonotype turned up a few times. This chain links TRBV12-3 or TRBV12-4 with TRBJ1-1; tentatively, D is TRBD1 (5 bases). V was cut by 1 base and J by 7 bases, with 13 bases left in between. The CDR3 spans 14 residues. The DNA of the CDR3 is TGTGCCAGCAGTTTAGGGGGGGAACGTGTTGAAGCTTTCTTT. It yields the protein CASSLGGERVEAFF.

This chain connects TRBV5-1 to TRBJ1-4; no definite D call. V lost 4 bases, J lost 8 bases, and 21 bases lay in between. In germline, CDR1 is SGHRS, CDR2 YFSETQ. The CDR3 spans 16 residues. This chain's CDR3 is CASSRAGREFGEKLFF. Written as DNA, the CDR3 is TGCGCCAGCAGCCGCGCGGGTAGGGAGTTCGGGGAAAAACTGTTTTTT. Full variable domain (missing parts from reference TRBV5-1 and TRBJ1-4): KAGVTQTPRYLIKTRGQQVTLSCSPISGHRSVSWYQQTPGQGLQFLFEYFSETQRNKGNFPGRFSGRQFSNSRSEMNVSTLELGDSALYLCASSRAGREFGEKLFFGSGTQLSVL.

The V and J genes are TRBV20-1 and TRBJ2-7; tentatively, D is TRBD2 (6 bases). Germline V gene data show CDR1 as DFQATT and CDR2 as SNEGSKA (reference sequence). V dropped 6 bases and J dropped 5 bases, with 17 bases sitting between them. The CDR3 has 13 amino acids. CDR3 protein: CSAATGGVDEQYF. CDR3 coding DNA: TGCAGTGCAGCCACAGGCGGGGTCGACGAGCAGTACTTC.

In its sample, this clonotype was seen a few times. One end of the junction fails to match germline, which may point to a read error. The CDR3 spells CASTGRGGHSEAFF. The CDR3 nucleotides are TGTGCCAGCACCGGGAGGGGCGGTCACTCTGAAGCCTTCTTT. The chain uses TRBV6-5 and TRBJ1-1; D is perhaps TRBD1 (5 bases). Per germline, CDR1 MNHEY and CDR2 SVGAGI. CDR3 length equals 14 residues.

This chain connects TRBV12-3 or TRBV12-4 to TRBJ2-5; 7 nucleotides align to TRBD1. The closer fit of TRBJ2-7 to the DNA end suggests the J call may be wrong. The CDR3 spans 15 residues. The CDR3 protein is CASSSRQGITYEQYF. The CDR3 coding sequence is TGTGCCAGCAGTTCAAGACAGGGAATCACCTACGAGCAGTACTTC.

This chain uses TRBV20-1 with TRBJ2-3; 13 bases match TRBD2. J was trimmed by 1 base and V by 6 bases; bases with no gene match: 10. Germline CDR1 reads DFQATT; CDR2 reads SNEGSKA (reference sequence). The CDR3 runs 17 residues. The CDR3 protein is CSATTSGREGGTDTQYF. CDR3 nucleotide sequence: TGCAGTGCCACAACTAGCGGGAGGGAGGGTGGCACAGATACGCAGTATTTT.

The genes are TRBV6-1 and TRBJ2-6; 8 bases are shared with TRBD1. Germline values: CDR1 MNHNS, CDR2 SASEGT. This CDR3 contains 18 residues. Germline trimming cut 0 bases from V and 4 bases from J; bases unmatched to any gene: 8. CDR3 in DNA: TGTGCCAGCAGTGAAGCGGCAGGGGGCGCTTGGGGGGCCAACGTCCTGACTTTC. Translated: CASSEAAGGAWGANVLTF.

The CDR3 sequence: CSASQRTGFTYEQYF. In nucleotides, the CDR3 is TGCAGTGCTTCGCAGCGGACGGGATTTACCTACGAGCAGTACTTC. The gene calls are TRBV20-1 and TRBJ2-5, with D tentatively TRBD2 (5 bases). The J call may be in error: the DNA end matches TRBJ2-7 better. Per the germline V gene, CDR1 is DFQATT and CDR2 is SNEGSKA (reference sequence). This CDR3 is 15 amino acids long.

Only one count was recorded for this clonotype. One junction end does not reproduce the germline sequence, and a read error may be involved. The V gene is TRBV28, the J gene TRBJ1-2, with unresolved D. The germline CDR1 and CDR2 sequences are MDHEN and SYDVKM. The CDR3 consists of 13 residues. CDR3 amino acids: CASSFAGKDGYTF. CDR3 nucleotide sequence: TGTGCCAGTAGTTTCGCCGGGAAAGATGGCTACACCTTC.

V usage is TRBV18 and J usage is TRBJ2-7; 12 bases fit TRBD2. The CDR3 consists of 14 residues. The germline V gene has CDR1 KGHSH and CDR2 LQKENI. Trimming cost V 4 bases and J 6 bases; bases outside gene matches: 4. DNA of the CDR3: TGTGCCAGCTCACGGGGACTAGCGGGCCCCGAGCAGTACTTC. Encoded protein: CASSRGLAGPEQYF.

The DNA of the CDR3 is TGCGCCAGCAGCCACCGACAGGGGGCCGACGGAAAACTGTTTTTT. Its protein product is CASSHRQGADGKLFF. The J gene is TRBJ1-4, the V gene TRBV4-1, with 10 bases identical to TRBD1. The V gene end was trimmed by 3 bases and the J gene end by 10 bases; junction bases not matched to a gene: 8. Germline values: CDR1 MGHRA, CDR2 YSYEKL. The CDR3 is made up of 15 amino acids.

The sample holds a few counts of this clonotype. This chain links TRBV7-9 with TRBJ1-1, with 8 bases lining up with TRBD1. Germline CDR1 reads SEHNR; CDR2 reads FQNEAQ (reference sequence). This CDR3 spans 15 amino acids. Trimming at V came to 5 bases and at J to 6 bases, leaving 11 bases not matched to a gene. The CDR3 DNA reads TGTGCCAGCAGCCAAATGGACAGGGCGGCAGCTGAAGCTTTCTTT. Protein sequence: CASSQMDRAAAEAFF.

This clonotype has only a few counts. The J gene is TRBJ2-2, the V gene TRBV5-6; perhaps TRBD1 as D (6 bases). Germline V gene sequence: CDR1 SGHDT, CDR2 YYEEEE. This CDR3 contains 13 residues. Trimming stripped 3 bases from V and 3 bases from J, with 6 bases between. The CDR3 here is CASSWGHTGELFF. The CDR3 bases are TGTGCCAGCAGCTGGGGGCACACCGGGGAGCTGTTTTTT.

Worth noting for this clonotype: Given a much more abundant clone one base away, this may be a read error. V is TRBV7-2 and J is TRBJ2-2; 7 nucleotides agree with TRBD1. CDR3 size: 13 residues. J lost 5 bases, V lost 7 bases, and 4 bases had no gene match. The germline CDR1 and CDR2 sequences are SGHTA and FQGNSA. The CDR3 loop reads CASNYRGTGELFF. The CDR3 DNA sequence: TGTGCCAGCAACTACAGGGGTACCGGGGAGCTGTTTTTT.

This clonotype has a handful of counts. This rearrangement joins TRBV6-2 or TRBV6-3 to TRBJ1-4, with TRBD1 as a possible D gene (5 bases). The CDR3 contains 15 residues. V was shortened by 2 bases and J by 16 bases, with 23 bases between the two germline ends. The germline CDR1 and CDR2 sequences are MNHEY and SVGEGT. The CDR3 region has the DNA TGTGCCAGCAGTTACGACAGCCCAAGTGCGAGCGAACCGTTTTTT. Amino acids: CASSYDSPSASEPFF.

This clonotype was counted between two and nine times. This chain connects TRBV28 to TRBJ2-7, with D possibly being TRBD2 (6 bases). CDR1 MDHEN and CDR2 SYDVKM come from the germline V gene. V was trimmed by 3 bases and J by 0 bases, leaving 15 bases between them. The CDR3 extends over 16 amino acids. The CDR3 region is CASSFGGPGNSYEQYF. The CDR3 region has the DNA TGTGCCAGCAGTTTTGGAGGGCCAGGGAACTCCTACGAGCAGTACTTC.

This clonotype was detected ten times or more. The genes are TRBV27 and TRBJ2-7, with 11 bases identical to TRBD1. CDR1 MNHEY and CDR2 SMNVEV come from the germline V gene (reference sequence). Trimming cost V 4 bases and J 6 bases; bases outside gene matches: 2. This CDR3 has 13 amino acids. The DNA for the CDR3 is TGTGCCAGCAGTTCGGGACAGGGGGGCGAGCAGTACTTC. Its protein product is CASSSGQGGEQYF.

This clonotype occurred a few times. The rearrangement links TRBV10-3 to TRBJ2-2; D not certain. The CDR3 loop spans 16 amino acids. Germline CDR1 is ENHRY and CDR2 is SYGVKD. CDR3 sequence: CATESQERGNTGELFF. CDR3 nucleotides: TGTGCGACCGAAAGCCAGGAGAGAGGTAACACCGGGGAGCTGTTTTTT.

J is TRBJ2-1 and V is TRBV6-1; D gene ambiguous. CDR1 MNHNS and CDR2 SASEGT come from the germline V gene. There are 15 residues in the CDR3. V shed 5 bases and J shed 0 bases, with 11 bases lying between them. The CDR3 here is CASSKDTNSYNEQFF. The CDR3 nucleotides read TGTGCCAGCAGTAAAGACACCAACTCCTACAATGAGCAGTTCTTC.

This sequence joins TRBV9 and TRBJ1-2, with a tentative D call TRBD1 (5 bases). CDR3 length: 17 amino acids. Deletions cut 0 bases from V and 5 bases from J, with 20 bases between. Germline CDR1 is SGDLS and CDR2 is YYNGEE. In DNA, the CDR3 is TGTGCCAGCAGCGTAGCGGGCCGCCACCCAGGGATGTATGGCTACACCTTC. It is translated as CASSVAGRHPGMYGYTF.

This clonotype was seen more than once but under ten times. The gene calls are TRBV7-9 and TRBJ1-2, with D hard to call. The CDR3 sequence is 11 residues long. Germline V CDR1 and CDR2: SEHNR, FQNEAQ (reference sequence). The ends were cut back, 2 bases at V and 5 bases at J, with 3 bases in the middle. DNA for the CDR3: TGTGCCAGCAGCTTACAGTATGGCTACACCTTC. Translated: CASSLQYGYTF.

V gene TRBV3-1 combines with J gene TRBJ2-5; a weak D match, TRBD1 (7 bases). The closer fit of TRBJ2-1 to the DNA end suggests the J call may be wrong. Germline CDR1 is LGHDT and CDR2 is YNNKEL (reference sequence). The CDR3 totals 17 residues. CDR3 coding DNA: TGTGCCAGCAGCCAAAACCTTGCAGGGGGAGGACTCGATGAGCAGTTCTTC. Translation: CASSQNLAGGGLDEQFF.